What follows are 6 T cell receptor beta chains derived from one specimen sequenced in a study of cytomegalovirus exposure and HLA in healthy donors. Using immunoSEQ multiplex PCR, the repertoire was profiled, and TCRdb retains in-frame clones only, with some absent. The data show about 150,000 clones, 75% to 90% seen once. What was sequenced was PBMCs. The receptors were gathered from a man aged 18 to 29 in good health and CMV-seropositive.

This sequence joins TRBV7-9 and TRBJ1-6, with D possibly matching TRBD1 (6 bases). CDR3 length: 13 residues. CDR1 and CDR2 from the germline V gene are SEHNR and FQNEAQ (reference sequence). V gave up 6 bases and J gave up 7 bases, with 10 bases separating them. The DNA for the CDR3 is TGTGCCAGCAGTACTACAGGGAATTCACCCCTCCACTTT. This translates into CASSTTGNSPLHF. Combining the CDR3 with reference TRBV7-9 and TRBJ1-6 gives the whole variable domain DTGVSQNPRHKITKRGQNVTFRCDPISEHNRLYWYRQTLGQGPEFLTYFQNEAQLEKSRLLSDRFSAERPKGSFSTLEIQRTEQGDSAMYLCASSTTGNSPLHFGNGTRLTVT.

V and J are TRBV5-1 and TRBJ1-1, with D possibly being TRBD1 (5 bases). V was cut by 5 bases and J by 4 bases, with 12 bases left in between. The length of the CDR3 is 13 residues. CDR1 is SGHRS, CDR2 YFSETQ, per germline. The CDR3 DNA reads as TGCGCCAGCAGTAATAGGGGTGCCACTGAAGCTTTCTTT. Translated: CASSNRGATEAFF. Variable domain in full (rest from reference TRBV5-1 and TRBJ1-1): KAGVTQTPRYLIKTRGQQVTLSCSPISGHRSVSWYQQTPGQGLQFLFEYFSETQRNKGNFPGRFSGRQFSNSRSEMNVSTLELGDSALYLCASSNRGATEAFFGQGTRLTVV.

The chain recombines TRBV4-1 with TRBJ2-3, with 14 bases that match TRBD2. Germline CDR1 and CDR2: MGHRA and YSYEKL. This CDR3 contains 17 residues. The V and J ends lost 0 bases and 6 bases, in that order; junction bases with no gene match: 5. This chain's CDR3 is CASSQDRGLAGADTQYF. The CDR3 coding sequence is TGCGCCAGCAGCCAAGATAGGGGACTAGCGGGGGCCGATACGCAGTATTTT.

This clone appeared a single time. The chain uses TRBV28 and TRBJ1-2, with 8 bases aligning to TRBD1. The CDR3 extends over 15 amino acids. The ends lost 8 bases at V and 0 bases at J; junction bases unmatched: 8. Germline V CDR1 and CDR2: MDHEN, SYDVKM. For the CDR3, the DNA is TGTGCCAGCGGCGGGACAGGCCATTCTAACTATGGCTACACCTTC. It codes for CASGGTGHSNYGYTF.

This clone was recorded a few times. The chain combines TRBV5-8 with TRBJ2-7, with 8 bases lining up with TRBD1. This CDR3 is built from 14 residues. Germline V CDR1 and CDR2: SGHTS, YDEGEE. J lost 1 base, V lost 1 base, and 1 base had no gene match. In DNA, the CDR3 is TGTGCCAGCAGCTTGTGGGACAGGTCCTACGAGCAGTACTTC. Its protein is CASSLWDRSYEQYF.

The J gene is TRBJ1-2, the V gene TRBV6-5; a possible D gene is TRBD1 (5 bases). From germline, CDR1 is MNHEY and CDR2 SVGAGI. The CDR3 is 15 residues long. Trimming shortened V by 2 bases and J by 3 bases, and 13 bases separated the two germline ends. The CDR3 is CASSYRRVRDYGYTF. DNA of the CDR3: TGTGCCAGCAGTTACCGCAGGGTCCGGGACTATGGCTACACCTTC.